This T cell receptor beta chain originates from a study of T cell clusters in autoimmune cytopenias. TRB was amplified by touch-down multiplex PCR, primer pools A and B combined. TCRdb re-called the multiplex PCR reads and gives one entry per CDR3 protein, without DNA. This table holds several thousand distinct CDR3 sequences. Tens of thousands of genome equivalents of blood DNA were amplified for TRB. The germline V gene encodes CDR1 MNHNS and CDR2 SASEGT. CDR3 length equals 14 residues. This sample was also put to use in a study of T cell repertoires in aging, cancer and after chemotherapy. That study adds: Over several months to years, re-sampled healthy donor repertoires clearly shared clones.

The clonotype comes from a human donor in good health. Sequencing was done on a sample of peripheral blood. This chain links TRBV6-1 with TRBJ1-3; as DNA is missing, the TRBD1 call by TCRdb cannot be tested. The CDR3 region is CASRSGASGNTIYF.